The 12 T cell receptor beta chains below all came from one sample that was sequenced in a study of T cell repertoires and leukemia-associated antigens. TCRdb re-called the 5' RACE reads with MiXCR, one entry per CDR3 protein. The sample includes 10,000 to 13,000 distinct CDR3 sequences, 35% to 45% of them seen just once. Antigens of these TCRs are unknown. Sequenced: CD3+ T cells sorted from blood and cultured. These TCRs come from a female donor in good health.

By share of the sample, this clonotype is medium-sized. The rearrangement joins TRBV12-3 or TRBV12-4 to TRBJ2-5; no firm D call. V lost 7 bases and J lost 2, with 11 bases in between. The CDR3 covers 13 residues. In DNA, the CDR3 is TGTGCCAGCACCCGGTGGGCTCAAGAGACCCAGTACTTC. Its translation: CASTRWAQETQYF.

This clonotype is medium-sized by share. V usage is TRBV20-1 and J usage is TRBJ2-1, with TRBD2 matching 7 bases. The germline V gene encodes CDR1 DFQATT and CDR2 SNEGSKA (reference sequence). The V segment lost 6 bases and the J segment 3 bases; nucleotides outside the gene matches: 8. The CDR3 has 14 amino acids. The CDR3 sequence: CSAPVQRDYNEQFF. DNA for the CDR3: TGCAGTGCCCCGGTTCAGCGGGACTACAATGAGCAGTTCTTC.

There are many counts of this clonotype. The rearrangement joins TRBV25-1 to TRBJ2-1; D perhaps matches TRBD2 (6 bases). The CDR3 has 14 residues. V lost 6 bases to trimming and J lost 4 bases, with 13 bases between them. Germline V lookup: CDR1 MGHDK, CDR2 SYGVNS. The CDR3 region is CASRGSGVYNEQFF. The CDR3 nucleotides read TGTGCCAGCAGAGGTAGCGGAGTTTACAATGAGCAGTTCTTC.

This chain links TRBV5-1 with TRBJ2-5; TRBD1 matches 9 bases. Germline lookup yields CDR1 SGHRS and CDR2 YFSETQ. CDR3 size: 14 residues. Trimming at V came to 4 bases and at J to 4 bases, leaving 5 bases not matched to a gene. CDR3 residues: CASSPTGGPETQYF. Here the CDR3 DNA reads TGCGCCAGCAGCCCGACAGGGGGGCCAGAGACCCAGTACTTC.

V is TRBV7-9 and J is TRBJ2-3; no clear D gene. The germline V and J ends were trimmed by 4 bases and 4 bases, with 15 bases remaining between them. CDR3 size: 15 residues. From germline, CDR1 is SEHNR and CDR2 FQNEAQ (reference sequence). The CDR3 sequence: CASSSPRSYPDTQYF. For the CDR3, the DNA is TGTGCCAGCAGCTCCCCGAGGAGCTACCCAGATACGCAGTATTTT.

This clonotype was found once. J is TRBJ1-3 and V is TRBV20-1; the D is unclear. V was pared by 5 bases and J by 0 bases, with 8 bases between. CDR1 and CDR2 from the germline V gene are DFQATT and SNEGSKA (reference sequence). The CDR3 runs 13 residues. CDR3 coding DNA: TGCAGTGCTCGGGAAACCTCTGGAAACACCATATATTTT. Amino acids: CSARETSGNTIYF.

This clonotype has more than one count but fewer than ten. The CDR3 DNA reads as TGCAGTGCAAAACCCCCGGGACACGGGAGTTCACCCCTCCACTTT. Translating gives CSAKPPGHGSSPLHF. The rearrangement links TRBV20-1 to TRBJ1-6; D perhaps matches TRBD1 (6 bases). The V gene's germline CDR1 is DFQATT and CDR2 SNEGSKA (reference sequence). The CDR3 has 15 residues. V was trimmed by 6 bases and J by 9 bases, leaving 21 bases between them.

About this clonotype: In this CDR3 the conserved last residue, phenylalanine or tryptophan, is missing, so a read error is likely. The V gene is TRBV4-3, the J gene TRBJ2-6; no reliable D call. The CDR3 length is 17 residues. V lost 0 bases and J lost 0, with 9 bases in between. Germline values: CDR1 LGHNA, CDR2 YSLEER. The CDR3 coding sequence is TGCGCCAGCAGCCAAGAAAGACATTTCTCTGGGGCCAACGTCCTGACTTGC. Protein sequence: CASSQERHFSGANVLTC.

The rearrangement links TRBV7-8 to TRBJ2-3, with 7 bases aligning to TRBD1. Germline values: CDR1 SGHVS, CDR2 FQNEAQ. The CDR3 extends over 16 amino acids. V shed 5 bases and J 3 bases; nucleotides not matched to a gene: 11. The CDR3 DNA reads TGTGCCAGCAGCATCACGACAGGGAAGAGAACAGATACGCAGTATTTT. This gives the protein CASSITTGKRTDTQYF.

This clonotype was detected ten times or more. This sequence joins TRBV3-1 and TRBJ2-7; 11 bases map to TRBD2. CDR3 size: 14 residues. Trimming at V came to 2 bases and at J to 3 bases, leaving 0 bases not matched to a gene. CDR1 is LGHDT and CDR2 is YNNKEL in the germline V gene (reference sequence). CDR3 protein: CASSQTSGSYEQYF. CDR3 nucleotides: TGTGCCAGCAGCCAAACTAGCGGGAGCTACGAGCAGTACTTC.

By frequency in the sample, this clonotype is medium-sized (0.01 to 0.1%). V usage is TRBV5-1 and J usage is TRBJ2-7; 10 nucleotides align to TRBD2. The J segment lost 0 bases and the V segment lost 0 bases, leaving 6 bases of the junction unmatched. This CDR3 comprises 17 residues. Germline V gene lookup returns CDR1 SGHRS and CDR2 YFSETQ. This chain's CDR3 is CASSLDWTSGNSYEQYF. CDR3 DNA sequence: TGCGCCAGCAGCTTGGATTGGACTAGCGGTAACTCCTACGAGCAGTACTTC. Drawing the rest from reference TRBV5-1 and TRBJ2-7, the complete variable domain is KAGVTQTPRYLIKTRGQQVTLSCSPISGHRSVSWYQQTPGQGLQFLFEYFSETQRNKGNFPGRFSGRQFSNSRSEMNVSTLELGDSALYLCASSLDWTSGNSYEQYFGPGTRLTVT.

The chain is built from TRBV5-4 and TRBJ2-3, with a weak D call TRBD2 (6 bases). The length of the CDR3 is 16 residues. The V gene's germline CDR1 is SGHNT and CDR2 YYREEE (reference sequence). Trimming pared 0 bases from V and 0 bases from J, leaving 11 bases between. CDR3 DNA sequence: TGTGCCAGCAGCTTGGGGGGCGGGATTAGCACAGATACGCAGTATTTT. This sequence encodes CASSLGGGISTDTQYF. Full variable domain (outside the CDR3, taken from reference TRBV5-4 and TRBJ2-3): ETGVTQSPTHLIKTRGQQVTLRCSSQSGHNTVSWYQQALGQGPQFIFQYYREEENGRGNFPPRFSGLQFPNYSSELNVNALELDDSALYLCASSLGGGISTDTQYFGPGTRLTVL.